Each of the 7 T cell receptor beta chains below was sequenced from the same sample in a study of CD8 T cells in ankylosing spondylitis. Each CDR3 protein is one row after TCRdb ran MiXCR on the 5' RACE reads. This sample yields some 95,000 distinct CDR3 sequences, of which about 9% are seen a single time; 4.5% to 5.5% belongs to the top ten. The source material was blood, either unsorted or a sorted T cell fraction (not recorded which). Receptor source: a male donor with ankylosing spondylitis or in good health (not recorded which).

This clonotype showed up many times. The rearrangement uses TRBV28 and TRBJ2-1; 10 nucleotides agree with TRBD2. The CDR3 loop spans 15 amino acids. Unmatched junction bases numbered 12, after V lost 9 bases and J lost 7 bases. Germline V gene sequence: CDR1 MDHEN, CDR2 SYDVKM. The DNA for the CDR3 is TGTGCCAGTTTAGCTAGCGGGGGAGACCGGAATGAGCAGTTCTTC. Its translation is CASLASGGDRNEQFF. Complete variable domain (other parts from reference TRBV28 and TRBJ2-1): DVKVTQSSRYLVKRTGEKVFLECVQDMDHENMFWYRQDPGLGLRLIYFSYDVKMKEKGDIPEGYSVSREKKERFSLILESASTNQTSMYLCASLASGGDRNEQFFGPGTRLTVL.

The table lists this clonotype with many counts. V gene TRBV20-1 combines with J gene TRBJ1-2, with a possible D match to TRBD1 (6 bases). Per germline, CDR1 DFQATT and CDR2 SNEGSKA (reference sequence). Deletions cut 4 bases from V and 5 bases from J, with 11 bases between. CDR3 length equals 12 residues. CDR3 region: CSATRGEYGYTF. The CDR3 DNA is TGCAGTGCTACTAGGGGGGAATATGGCTACACCTTC.

In this sample, this clonotype turned up many times. This chain's CDR3 is CASSSQSLNEQFF. The DNA of the CDR3 is TGTGCCAGCAGCTCCCAATCTCTAAATGAGCAGTTCTTC. V gene TRBV11-2 combines with J gene TRBJ2-1, with D hard to call. Deletions cut 4 bases from V and 7 bases from J, with 11 bases between. Germline values: CDR1 SGHAT, CDR2 FQNNGV. The CDR3 has 13 amino acids. Variable domain in full (rest from reference TRBV11-2 and TRBJ2-1): EAGVAQSPRYKIIEKRQSVAFWCNPISGHATLYWYQQILGQGPKLLIQFQNNGVVDDSQLPKDRFSAERLKGVDSTLKIQPAKLEDSAVYLCASSSQSLNEQFFGPGTRLTVL.

This clonotype was counted at least ten times. The chain is built from TRBV7-9 and TRBJ2-1; 10 bases agree with TRBD2. J lost 3 bases, V lost 3 bases, and 5 bases had no gene match. CDR1 SEHNR and CDR2 FQNEAQ come from the germline V gene (reference sequence). The CDR3 covers 16 residues. The CDR3 here is CASSFSGTSDYNEQFF. DNA of the CDR3: TGTGCCAGCAGCTTCTCCGGGACTAGCGACTACAATGAGCAGTTCTTC.

There are many counts of this clonotype. The J gene is TRBJ1-5, the V gene TRBV12-3 or TRBV12-4; D possibly corresponds to TRBD1 (6 bases). The CDR3 sequence is 14 residues long. V lost 8 bases and J 2 bases, leaving 13 bases between the germline ends. The CDR3 DNA reads as TGTGCCAGCCTCAGGGGATCGGGCAATCAGCCCCAGCATTTT. It codes for CASLRGSGNQPQHF.

To note about this clonotype: This sequence may be a read error, since a much larger clone differs from it by one base. The chain links TRBV29-1 to TRBJ1-2; D perhaps matches TRBD1 (5 bases). The CDR3 is 14 residues long. Per the germline V gene, CDR1 is SQVTM and CDR2 is ANQGSEA. CDR3 residues: CSVQDSDSWRAYTF. The CDR3 nucleotides are TGCAGCGTTCAAGACTCCGACAGCTGGCGTGCCTACACCTTC.

This clonotype was seen ten or more times. The gene calls are TRBV29-1 and TRBJ2-5, with TRBD2 matching over 12 bases. Germline-derived CDR1 and CDR2 are SQVTM and ANQGSEA. The CDR3 covers 15 residues. V lost 1 base, J lost 4 bases, and 4 bases stayed unmatched. CDR3 residues: CSVEALAGGGETQYF. CDR3 coding DNA: TGCAGCGTTGAAGCGCTAGCGGGGGGGGGAGAGACCCAGTACTTC.